This T cell receptor beta chain was retrieved from a study of memory CD4+ T cells and cytomegalovirus serostatus. V was pared by 6 bases and J by 7 bases, with 11 bases of the junction left unmatched. The CDR3 loop spans 16 amino acids. Germline lookup yields CDR1 MNHEY and CDR2 SMNVEV (reference sequence). This table comes from immunoSEQ multiplex PCR, and its TCRdb copy is limited to in-frame clones, with some not included. The sample has almost 55,000 clones; around three quarters are singletons. Single viable CD3+CD4+CD8-CD45RO+ cells were sorted as the memory CD4+ T cells. Donors' CMV status reflects serum IgG against pp150, pp28, p38, p52.

This chain joins TRBV27 and TRBJ2-1; 11 nucleotides line up with TRBD2. Sequenced input: memory CD4+ T cells from blood. This TCR derives from an adult in good health and CMV-seronegative. The CDR3, as DNA: TGTGCCAGCAGGGCATATAGCGGGGGGGCCGTAAATGAGCAGTTCTTC. This codes for CASRAYSGGAVNEQFF.